This is a list of T cell receptor beta chains from one sample in a study of T cell changes during pregnancy in multiple sclerosis. The method was immunoSEQ multiplex PCR; TCRdb's version includes in-frame clones alone and lacks a portion of them. The sample lists tens of thousands of clones; almost 95% were seen once. Source: CD4+ T cells from peripheral blood mononuclear cells, taken in the third trimester of pregnancy. The receptors derive from a female donor with multiple sclerosis, enrolled in a pregnancy study. CDR3s include the opening cysteine and the closing phenylalanine or tryptophan. Each record gives: J gene, V gene, CDR3 protein.

TRBJ2-1,TRBV5-6,CASIGAGLGNEQFF
TRBJ2-4,TRBV5-6,CASTFWGWGKNIQYF
TRBJ2-5,TRBV29-1,CSVGEASGIQETQYF
TRBJ1-3,TRBV28,CASGPWTLGSVGNTIYF
TRBJ2-2,TRBV6-5,CASGQGASTGELFF
TRBJ2-7,TRBV5-6,CASSLTRTGLWLYF
TRBJ2-7,TRBV6-5,CASSYSSGRGTYEQYF
TRBJ2-2,TRBV5-3,CARSLEISRTSGPANTGELFF
TRBJ2-7,TRBV5-1,CASSLTGTSVFEQYF
TRBJ2-1,TRBV25-1,CATKREPDNEQFF
TRBJ1-2,TRBV6-1,CASSEGDRVLSYTF
TRBJ1-5,TRBV20-1,CIGQRNQPQHF
TRBJ2-3,TRBV19,CASSRAGAGDTQYF
TRBJ2-5,TRBV5-4,CASSSRTAETQYF
TRBJ1-5,TRBV28,CASSYGTGGVSNQPQHF
TRBJ2-1,TRBV14,CASSQERGPSDEQFF
TRBJ2-1,TRBV2,CASRGLTGPTTNEQFF
TRBJ1-6,TRBV2,CASSELLDRDSPLHF
TRBJ2-2,TRBV6-1,CASSELLAGVGNTGELFF
TRBJ1-2,TRBV28,CASSLRPQIRGGYTF
TRBJ2-3,TRBV19,CASSIGARTDTQYF
TRBJ2-7,TRBV5-1,CASSLDAVYEQYF
TRBJ2-1,TRBV9,CASTIGGDGADYYNEQFF
-,TRBV5-6,CASSLGTSGGPYEQYF
TRBJ2-6,TRBV5-4,CASTLGLAGVGGANVLTF
TRBJ1-2,TRBV28,CASRPGGLYGYTF
TRBJ2-7,TRBV7-2,CASSLRQGASGEQYF
TRBJ2-1,TRBV7-9,CASTGNEQFF
TRBJ1-3,TRBV7-2,CASSLGGWGGGGNTIYF
TRBJ2-2,TRBV29-1,CSVATGPGELFF
TRBJ1-2,TRBV25-1,CASSGQPGLRGYTF
TRBJ1-1,TRBV7-9,CASSLTGEGGAFF
TRBJ2-1,TRBV6-5,CASSKTGGQYNEQFF
TRBJ1-1,TRBV2,CASSDSYTEAFF
TRBJ2-4,TRBV28,CASSRGGNIQYF
TRBJ2-1,TRBV10-3,CAISYGPGDYNEQFF
TRBJ2-1,TRBV18,CASSPTSGRRYEQFF
TRBJ1-2,TRBV29-1,CSVAGGGGYTF
TRBJ1-2,TRBV29-1,CSVVGQGGNYGYTF
TRBJ1-3,TRBV19,CASSRSGVGNTIYF
TRBJ1-6,TRBV6-5,CASSPRTGGNSPLHF
TRBJ1-5,TRBV4-1,CASSQEVQGANNQPQHF
TRBJ2-5,TRBV7-8,CASSPSLARETQYF
TRBJ2-3,TRBV5-6,CASSPIPGAQYF
TRBJ2-1,TRBV19,CASSISAGGNEQFF
TRBJ2-1,TRBV21-1,CASSKGGGSSYNEQFF
TRBJ2-7,TRBV6-5,CASRNTGSYEQYF
TRBJ2-7,TRBV10-3,CAIQQGLEQYF
TRBJ2-5,TRBV5-1,CASSGTSGEFRETQYF
TRBJ2-7,TRBV29-1,CSARRDSYEQYF
TRBJ2-1,TRBV19,CASSIEGAPSWGIDNEQFF
TRBJ2-7,TRBV6-1,CASALLGDSSYEQYF
TRBJ1-3,TRBV15,CATSRDARDTIYF
TRBJ2-1,TRBV5-4,CASSFGAGGPYNEQFF
TRBJ2-3,TRBV28,CASSSPGPSGATDTQYF